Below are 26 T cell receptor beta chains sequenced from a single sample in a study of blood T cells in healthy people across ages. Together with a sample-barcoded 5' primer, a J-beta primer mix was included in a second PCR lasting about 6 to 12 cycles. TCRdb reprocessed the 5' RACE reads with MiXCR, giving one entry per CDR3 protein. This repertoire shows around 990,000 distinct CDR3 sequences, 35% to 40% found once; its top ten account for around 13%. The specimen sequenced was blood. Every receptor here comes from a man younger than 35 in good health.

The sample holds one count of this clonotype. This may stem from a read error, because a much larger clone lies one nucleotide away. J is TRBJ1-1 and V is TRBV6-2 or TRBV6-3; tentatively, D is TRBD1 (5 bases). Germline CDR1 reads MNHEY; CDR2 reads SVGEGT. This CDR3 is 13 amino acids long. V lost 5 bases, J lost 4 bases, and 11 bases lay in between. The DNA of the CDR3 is TGTGCCAGCAGTGTGCCAGGGAGCACTGAAGCTTTCTTT. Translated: CASSVPGSTEAFF.

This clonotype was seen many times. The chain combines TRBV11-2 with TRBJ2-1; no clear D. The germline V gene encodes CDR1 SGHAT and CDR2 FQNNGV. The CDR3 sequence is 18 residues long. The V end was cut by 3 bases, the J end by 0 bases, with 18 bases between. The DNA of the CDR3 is TGTGCCAGCAGCTTCCCCAAAGGACCAGCAAGCTCCTACAATGAGCAGTTCTTC. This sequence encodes CASSFPKGPASSYNEQFF. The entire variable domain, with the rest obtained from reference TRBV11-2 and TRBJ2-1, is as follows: EAGVAQSPRYKIIEKRQSVAFWCNPISGHATLYWYQQILGQGPKLLIQFQNNGVVDDSQLPKDRFSAERLKGVDSTLKIQPAKLEDSAVYLCASSFPKGPASSYNEQFFGPGTRLTVL.

The CDR3 nucleotides are TGCAGTGCTAGAGATCGGCTGCCAGCGGCTCAGCCCCAGCATTTT. Amino acids: CSARDRLPAAQPQHF. The rearrangement uses TRBV20-1 and TRBJ1-5; D is unclear. This CDR3 is built from 15 residues. V lost 0 bases and J 6 bases, leaving 15 bases between the germline ends. In germline, CDR1 is DFQATT, CDR2 SNEGSKA (reference sequence).

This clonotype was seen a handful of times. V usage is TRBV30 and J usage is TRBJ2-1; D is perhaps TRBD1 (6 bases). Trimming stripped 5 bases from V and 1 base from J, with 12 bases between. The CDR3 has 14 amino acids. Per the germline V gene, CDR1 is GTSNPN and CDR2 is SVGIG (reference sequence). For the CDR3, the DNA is TGTGCCTGGGGGAGACAGGCTTCCTACAATGAGCAGTTCTTC. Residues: CAWGRQASYNEQFF. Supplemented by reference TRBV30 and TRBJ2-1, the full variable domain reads SQTIHQWPATLVQPVGSPLSLECTVEGTSNPNLYWYRQAAGRGLQLLFYSVGIGQISSEVPQNLSASRPQDRQFILSSKKLLLSDSGFYLCAWGRQASYNEQFFGPGTRLTVL.

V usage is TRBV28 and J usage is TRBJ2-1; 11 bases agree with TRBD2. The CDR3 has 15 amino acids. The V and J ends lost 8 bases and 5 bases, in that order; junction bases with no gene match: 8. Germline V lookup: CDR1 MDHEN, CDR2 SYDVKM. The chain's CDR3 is CASLLVAGGDNEQFF. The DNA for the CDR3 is TGTGCCAGCCTCCTGGTAGCGGGGGGGGACAATGAGCAGTTCTTC.

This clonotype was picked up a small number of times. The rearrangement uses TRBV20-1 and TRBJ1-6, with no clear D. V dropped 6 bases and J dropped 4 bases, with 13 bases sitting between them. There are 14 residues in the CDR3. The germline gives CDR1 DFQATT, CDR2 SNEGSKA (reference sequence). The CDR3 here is CSATTNNYNSPLHF. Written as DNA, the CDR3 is TGCAGTGCAACGACAAACAATTATAATTCACCCCTCCACTTT.

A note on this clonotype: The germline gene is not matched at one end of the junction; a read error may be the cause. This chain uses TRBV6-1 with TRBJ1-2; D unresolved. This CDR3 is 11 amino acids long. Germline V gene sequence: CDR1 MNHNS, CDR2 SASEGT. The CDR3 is CASSVTDGNTF. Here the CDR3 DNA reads TGTGCCAGCAGCGTGACGGATGGCAACACCTTC.

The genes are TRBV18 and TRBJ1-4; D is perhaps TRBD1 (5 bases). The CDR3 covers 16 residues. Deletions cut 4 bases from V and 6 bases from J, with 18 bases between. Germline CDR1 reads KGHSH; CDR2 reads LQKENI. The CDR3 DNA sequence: TGTGCCAGCTCACAGACCGGCTCCGGGACGTATGAAAAACTGTTTTTT. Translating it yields CASSQTGSGTYEKLFF.

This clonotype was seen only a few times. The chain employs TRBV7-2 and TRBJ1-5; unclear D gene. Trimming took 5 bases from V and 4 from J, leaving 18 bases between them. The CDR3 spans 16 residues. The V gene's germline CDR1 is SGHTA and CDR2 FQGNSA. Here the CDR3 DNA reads TGTGCCAGCAGCCGTGGTAGTTGGGTATGGAATCAGCCCCAGCATTTT. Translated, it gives CASSRGSWVWNQPQHF.

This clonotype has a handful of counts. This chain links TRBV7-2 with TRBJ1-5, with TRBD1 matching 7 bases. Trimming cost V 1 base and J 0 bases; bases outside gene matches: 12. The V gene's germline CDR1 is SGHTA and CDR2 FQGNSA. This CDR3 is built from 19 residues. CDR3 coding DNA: TGTGCCAGCAGCTTAGAGTTCGGGACAGAATATAATAGCAATCAGCCCCAGCATTTT. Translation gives CASSLEFGTEYNSNQPQHF.

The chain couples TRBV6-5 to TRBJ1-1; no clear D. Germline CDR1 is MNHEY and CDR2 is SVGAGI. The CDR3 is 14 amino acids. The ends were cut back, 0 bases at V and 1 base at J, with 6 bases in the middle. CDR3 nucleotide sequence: TGTGCCAGCAGTTACTCGGGGTCGAACACTGAAGCTTTCTTT. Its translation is CASSYSGSNTEAFF.

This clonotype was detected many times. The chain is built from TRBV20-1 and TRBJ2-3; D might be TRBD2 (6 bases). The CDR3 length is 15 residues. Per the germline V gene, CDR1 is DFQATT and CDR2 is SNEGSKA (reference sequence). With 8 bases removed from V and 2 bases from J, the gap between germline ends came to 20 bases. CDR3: CSSEPLASITDTQYF. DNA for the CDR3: TGCAGTTCCGAGCCGCTAGCGAGTATCACAGATACGCAGTATTTT.

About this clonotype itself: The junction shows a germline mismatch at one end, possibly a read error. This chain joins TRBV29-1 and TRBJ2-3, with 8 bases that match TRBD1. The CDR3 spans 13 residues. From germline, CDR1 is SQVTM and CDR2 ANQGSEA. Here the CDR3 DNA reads TGTAGCGTTGGACAGGGTACCACAGATACGCAGTATTTT. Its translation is CSVGQGTTDTQYF.

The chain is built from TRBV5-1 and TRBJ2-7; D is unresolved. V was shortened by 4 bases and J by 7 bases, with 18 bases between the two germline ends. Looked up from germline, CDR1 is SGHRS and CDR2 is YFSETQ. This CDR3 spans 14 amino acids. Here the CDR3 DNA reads TGCGCCAGCAGCCCGATTAGTGATTACAATGAGCAGTACTTC. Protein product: CASSPISDYNEQYF.

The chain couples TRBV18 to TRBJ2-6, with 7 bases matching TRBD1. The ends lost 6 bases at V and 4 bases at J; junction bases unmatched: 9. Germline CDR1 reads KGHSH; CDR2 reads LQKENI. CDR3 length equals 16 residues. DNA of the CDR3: TGTGCCAGCTCTCGATCCGGGACAGTCGGGGCCAACGTCCTGACTTTC. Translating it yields CASSRSGTVGANVLTF.

CDR3: CASSYTTGGDGYTF. For the CDR3, the DNA is TGTGCCAGCAGCTATACGACAGGGGGAGATGGCTACACCTTC. V usage is TRBV13 and J usage is TRBJ1-2; 9 nucleotides agree with TRBD1. CDR1 and CDR2 (germline): PRHDT, FYEKMQ (reference sequence). CDR3 length equals 14 residues. The ends lost 4 bases at V and 6 bases at J; junction bases unmatched: 6.

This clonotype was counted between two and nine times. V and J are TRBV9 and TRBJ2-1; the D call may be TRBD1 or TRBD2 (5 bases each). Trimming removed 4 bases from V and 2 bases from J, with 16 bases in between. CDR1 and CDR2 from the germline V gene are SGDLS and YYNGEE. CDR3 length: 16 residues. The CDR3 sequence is CASSPKGRQPYNEQFF. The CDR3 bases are TGTGCCAGCAGCCCCAAGGGACGCCAACCCTACAATGAGCAGTTCTTC.

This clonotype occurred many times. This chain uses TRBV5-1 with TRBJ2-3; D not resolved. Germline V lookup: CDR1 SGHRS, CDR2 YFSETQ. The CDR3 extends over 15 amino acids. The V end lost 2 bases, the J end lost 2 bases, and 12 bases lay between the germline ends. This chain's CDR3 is CASSFKGSLTDTQYF. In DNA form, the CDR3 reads TGCGCCAGCAGCTTCAAGGGTTCCCTCACAGATACGCAGTATTTT. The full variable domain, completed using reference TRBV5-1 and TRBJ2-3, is KAGVTQTPRYLIKTRGQQVTLSCSPISGHRSVSWYQQTPGQGLQFLFEYFSETQRNKGNFPGRFSGRQFSNSRSEMNVSTLELGDSALYLCASSFKGSLTDTQYFGPGTRLTVL.

For the CDR3, the DNA is TGCAGTGCTAGAGACCCTCAGGGCTTGACCACCGAAGCTTTCTTT. Protein sequence: CSARDPQGLTTEAFF. The genes are TRBV20-1 and TRBJ1-1; TRBD1 is a possible D gene (5 bases). Germline CDR1 reads DFQATT; CDR2 reads SNEGSKA (reference sequence). The CDR3 extends over 15 amino acids. Trimming shortened V by 0 bases and J by 8 bases, and 19 bases separated the two germline ends.

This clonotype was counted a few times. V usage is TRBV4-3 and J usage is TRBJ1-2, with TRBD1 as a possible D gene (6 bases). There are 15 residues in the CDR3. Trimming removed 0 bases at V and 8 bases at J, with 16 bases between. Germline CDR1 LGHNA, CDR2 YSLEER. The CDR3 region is CASSQDRNREKGYTF. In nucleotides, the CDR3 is TGCGCCAGCAGCCAAGATCGGAACAGGGAAAAAGGCTACACCTTC.

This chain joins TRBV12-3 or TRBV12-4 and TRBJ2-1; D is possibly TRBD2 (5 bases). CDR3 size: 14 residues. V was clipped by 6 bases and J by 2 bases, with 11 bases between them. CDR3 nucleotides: TGTGCCAGCAGGCAAGGACTTACCTACAATGAGCAGTTCTTC. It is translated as CASRQGLTYNEQFF.

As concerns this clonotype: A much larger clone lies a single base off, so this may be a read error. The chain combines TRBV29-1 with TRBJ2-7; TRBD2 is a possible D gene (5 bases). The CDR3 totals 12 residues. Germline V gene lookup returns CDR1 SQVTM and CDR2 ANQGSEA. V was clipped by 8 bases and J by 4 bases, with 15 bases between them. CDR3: CSPFQTKYEQYF. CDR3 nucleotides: TGCAGCCCCTTTCAGACTAAATACGAGCAGTACTTC.

The DNA for the CDR3 is TGTGCCAGCAGTTTGGCCGGGACGCTGACTGGGCAGTTCTTC. Protein product: CASSLAGTLTGQFF. The chain combines TRBV27 with TRBJ2-1; tentatively, D is TRBD1 or TRBD2 (5 bases each). The CDR3 consists of 14 residues. Germline assignment: CDR1 MNHEY and CDR2 SMNVEV (reference sequence). Trimming took off 3 bases at V and 12 bases at J, with 18 bases between the two ends.

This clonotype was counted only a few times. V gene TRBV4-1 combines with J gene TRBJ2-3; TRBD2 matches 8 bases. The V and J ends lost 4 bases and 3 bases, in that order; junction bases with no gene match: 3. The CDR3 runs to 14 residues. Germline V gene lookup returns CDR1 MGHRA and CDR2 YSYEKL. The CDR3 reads CASSPPSGTDTQYF. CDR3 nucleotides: TGCGCCAGCAGCCCCCCTAGCGGGACAGATACGCAGTATTTT.

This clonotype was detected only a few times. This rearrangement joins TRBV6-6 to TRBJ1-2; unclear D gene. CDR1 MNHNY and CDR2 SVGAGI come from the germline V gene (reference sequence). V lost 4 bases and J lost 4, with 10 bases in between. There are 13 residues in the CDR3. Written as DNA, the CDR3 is TGTGCCAGCAGTTCGCTTGGGTCCTATGGCTACACCTTC. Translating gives CASSSLGSYGYTF.

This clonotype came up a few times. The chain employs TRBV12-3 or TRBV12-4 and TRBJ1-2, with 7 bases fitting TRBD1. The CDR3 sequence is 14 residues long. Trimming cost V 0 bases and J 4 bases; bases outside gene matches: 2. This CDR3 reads CASSLAGGSYGYTF. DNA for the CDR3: TGTGCCAGCAGTTTAGCAGGGGGCAGCTATGGCTACACCTTC.